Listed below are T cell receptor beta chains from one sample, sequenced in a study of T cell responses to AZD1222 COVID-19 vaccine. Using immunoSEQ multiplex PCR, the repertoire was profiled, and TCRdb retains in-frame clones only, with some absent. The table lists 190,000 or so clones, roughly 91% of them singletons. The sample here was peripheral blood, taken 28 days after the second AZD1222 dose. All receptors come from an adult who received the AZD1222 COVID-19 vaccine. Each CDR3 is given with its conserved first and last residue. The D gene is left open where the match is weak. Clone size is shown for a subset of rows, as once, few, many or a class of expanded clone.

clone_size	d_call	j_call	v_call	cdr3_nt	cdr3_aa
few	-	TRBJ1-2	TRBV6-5	TGTGCCAGCAGACAAGGACAGTTGGACTACACCTTC	CASRQGQLDYTF
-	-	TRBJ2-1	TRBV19	TGTGCCAGTAGTATGACAGGAACGAGGGAGCAGTTCTTC	CASSMTGTREQFF
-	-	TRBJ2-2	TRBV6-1	TGTGCCAGCAGTGACATCCCCCCCACAGGGCTGAACACCGGGGAGCTGTTTTTT	CASSDIPPTGLNTGELFF
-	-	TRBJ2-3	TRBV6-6	TGTGCCACCGCCCTCGATACGCAGTATTTT	CATALDTQYF
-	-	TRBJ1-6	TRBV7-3	TGTGCCAGCGCCGACTCTGGCCCACTGTCGAGTTCACCCCTCCACTTT	CASADSGPLSSSPLHF
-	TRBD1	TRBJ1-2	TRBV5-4	TGTGCCAGCAGCCAGGGCGGGACAGCAACTAACTATGGCTACACCTTC	CASSQGGTATNYGYTF
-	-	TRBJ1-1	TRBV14	TGTGCCAGCAGCCAAATGGGAGGAATGAACACTGAAGCTTTCTTT	CASSQMGGMNTEAFF
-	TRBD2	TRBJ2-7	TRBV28	TGTGCCAGCAGGGAGGGGCGGGAGACGTACGAGCAGTACTTC	CASREGRETYEQYF
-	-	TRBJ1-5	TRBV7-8	TGTGCCAGCACCCAGGTAGGGTCCCACAATCAGCCCCAGCATTTT	CASTQVGSHNQPQHF
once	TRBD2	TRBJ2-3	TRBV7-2	TGTGCCAGCAGCTTCGGGGGGGCCCCAGATACGCAGTATTTT	CASSFGGAPDTQYF
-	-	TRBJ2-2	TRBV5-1	TGCGCCAGCAGCTTGAGACCCCGGGGCGCGAACACCGGGGAGCTGTTTTTT	CASSLRPRGANTGELFF
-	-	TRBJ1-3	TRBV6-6	TGTGCCAGCAGGGAGTCTGGAAACACCATATATTTT	CASRESGNTIYF
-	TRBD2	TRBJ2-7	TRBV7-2	TGTGCCAGCAGCCCCCCGGCGGGAGGGCCCGAGCAGTACTTC	CASSPPAGGPEQYF
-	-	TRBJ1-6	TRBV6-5	TGTGCCAGCAGTCGACCTAATTCACCCCTCCACTTT	CASSRPNSPLHF
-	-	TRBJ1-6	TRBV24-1	TGTGCCACCAGTGATTTCCACTTT	CATSDFHF
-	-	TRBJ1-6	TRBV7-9	TGTGCCAGCAGCTTAGATTGGGGCACCAATTCACCCCTCCACTTT	CASSLDWGTNSPLHF
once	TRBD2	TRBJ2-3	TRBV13	TGTGCCAGCAGCTACCGGACTAGCACGCGACTCACAGATACGCAGTATTTT	CASSYRTSTRLTDTQYF
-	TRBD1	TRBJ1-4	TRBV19	TGTGCCAGTAGGGACGACAGGGGGCGCGAAGGTCGGGTTGAAAAACTGTTTTTT	CASRDDRGREGRVEKLFF
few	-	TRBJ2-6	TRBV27	TGTGCCAGCAGTAACAACAGGGATGGGGCCAACGTCCTGACTTTC	CASSNNRDGANVLTF
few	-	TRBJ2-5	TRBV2	TGTGCCAGCAGTGAAGGGGCCGTGCTGCAAGAGACCCAGTACTTC	CASSEGAVLQETQYF
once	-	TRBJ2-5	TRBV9	TGTGCCAGCAGCGTAGTCGGGACGGCTAAAGAGACCCAGTACTTC	CASSVVGTAKETQYF
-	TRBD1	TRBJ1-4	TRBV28	TGTGCCAGCAGTTTATTGGACAGGGATGAGAATGAAAAACTGTTTTTT	CASSLLDRDENEKLFF
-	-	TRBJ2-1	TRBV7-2	TGTGCCAGCAGCCCGGCGATCGGGCGTGGTGAGCAGTTCTTC	CASSPAIGRGEQFF
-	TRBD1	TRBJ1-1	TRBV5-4	TGTGCCAGCAGCTCCTCACAGGGGTTAGCTTTCTTT	CASSSSQGLAFF
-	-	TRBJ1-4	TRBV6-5	TGTGCCAGCAGACCAGGACCGACGACTAATGAAAAACTGTTTTTT	CASRPGPTTNEKLFF
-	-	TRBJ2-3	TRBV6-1	TGTGCCAGCAGTGAACTTCAGGGGCTCACAGATACGCAGTATTTT	CASSELQGLTDTQYF
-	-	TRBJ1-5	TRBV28	TGTGCCAGCAGTTTTGCGCAGAATAGCAATCAGCCCCAGCATTTT	CASSFAQNSNQPQHF
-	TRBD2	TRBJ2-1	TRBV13	TGTGCCAGCAGCCCTGAGTCGTCCGGACTAGCGGCCTACAATGAGCAGTTCTTC	CASSPESSGLAAYNEQFF
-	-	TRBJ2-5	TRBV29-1	TGCAGCGTTGAACGGCAACAAGAGACCCAGTACTTC	CSVERQQETQYF
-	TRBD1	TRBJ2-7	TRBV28	TGTGCCACCCGACAGGGGGGAAGGTACGAGCAGTACTTC	CATRQGGRYEQYF
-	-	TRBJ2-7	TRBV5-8	TGTGCCAGCAGCTTACAGATTCGTGTCTCCTACGAGCAGTACTTC	CASSLQIRVSYEQYF
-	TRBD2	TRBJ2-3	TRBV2	TGTGCCAGCAGGAGGACTAGCGGTACAGATACGCAGTATTTT	CASRRTSGTDTQYF
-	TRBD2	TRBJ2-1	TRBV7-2	TGTGCCAGCAGCTTAGAGGGAGGGGTCTGGCTAGCGGGAGGGAATGAGCAGTTCTTC	CASSLEGGVWLAGGNEQFF
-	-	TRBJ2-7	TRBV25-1	TGTGCCAGCAGTGGTGGTAACTCCTACGAGCAGTACTTC	CASSGGNSYEQYF
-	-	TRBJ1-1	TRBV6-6	TGTGCCAGCAGTCACAACCCCCCCGGGGTCCCGAACACTGAAGCTTTCTTT	CASSHNPPGVPNTEAFF
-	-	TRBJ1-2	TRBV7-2	TGTGCCAGCAGCGAAATCAGGGGCGGCTACACCTTC	CASSEIRGGYTF
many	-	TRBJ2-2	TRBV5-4	TGTGCCAGCACCCCCCCCACCGGGGAGCTGTTTTTT	CASTPPTGELFF
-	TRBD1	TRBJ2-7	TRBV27	TGTGCCATCAGGACAGGGGCGGGCGAGCAGTACTTC	CAIRTGAGEQYF
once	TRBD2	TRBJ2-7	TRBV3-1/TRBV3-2	TGTGCCAGCAGTCTCCTCGGGACTAGCGGGACGTCGATCTACGAGCAGTACTTC	CASSLLGTSGTSIYEQYF
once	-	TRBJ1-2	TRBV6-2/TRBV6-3	TGTGCCAGCAGTTCCCCGGGACGCGGGAATGGCTACACCTTC	CASSSPGRGNGYTF
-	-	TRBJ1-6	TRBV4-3	TGCGCCAGCAGCCAAGAAAGGGCAGGGAAGAATTCACCCCTCCACTTT	CASSQERAGKNSPLHF
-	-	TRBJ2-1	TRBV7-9	TGTGCCAGCAGCCCCGATACTGAGCAGTTCTTC	CASSPDTEQFF
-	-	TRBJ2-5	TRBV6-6	TGTGCCAGCAGTTACTTGGGCAGGGTAGGAGAGACCCAGTACTTC	CASSYLGRVGETQYF
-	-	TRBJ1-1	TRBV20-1	TGCAGTGCTACTTTCTCTGAAGCTTTCTTT	CSATFSEAFF
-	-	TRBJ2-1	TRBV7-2	TGTGCCAGCAGCTTATACTGGGGGCGATTGTACAATGAGCAGTTCTTC	CASSLYWGRLYNEQFF
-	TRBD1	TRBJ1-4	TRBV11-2	TGTGCCAGCAGCTTCAGACAGGGGAGAAATGAAAAACTGTTTTTT	CASSFRQGRNEKLFF
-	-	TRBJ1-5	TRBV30	TGTGCCTGGAGCCTACAGGGTCGTCAGCCCCAGCATTTT	CAWSLQGRQPQHF
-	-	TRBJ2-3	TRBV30	TGTGCCTGGTCTACCGGGACACTCTCCACGGGTACGCAGTATTTT	CAWSTGTLSTGTQYF